The 19 T cell receptor beta chains in this list originate from one sample, sequenced in a study of T-cell memory formation after mild COVID-19. From the 5' RACE reads, TCRdb called clonotypes with MiXCR, one entry per CDR3 protein. The table records 250,000 to 350,000 distinct CDR3 sequences, roughly 15% of them present only once. Sample: PBMCs or a T cell subset sorted from them (not recorded which). The receptor set was obtained from a man aged 18 to 30 who had mild COVID-19 (a few samples of this study predate the infection). Cell type and time point are not known.

This clonotype has only a few counts. V and J are TRBV20-1 and TRBJ2-1; TRBD1 might be the D (6 bases). V was clipped by 0 bases and J by 8 bases, with 14 bases between them. The CDR3 length is 14 residues. Germline V gene lookup returns CDR1 DFQATT and CDR2 SNEGSKA (reference sequence). As DNA, the CDR3 is TGCAGTGCTAGAGATGGGGGCCCAATGGATGAGCAGTTCTTC. This encodes CSARDGGPMDEQFF.

The DNA of the CDR3 is TGCGCCAGCAGCCCGACGGGTGGGCAGCCCCAGCATTTT. Protein product: CASSPTGGQPQHF. The chain couples TRBV5-1 to TRBJ1-5; D unclear. CDR3 length: 13 residues. Trimming took off 4 bases at V and 7 bases at J, with 12 bases between the two ends. From germline, CDR1 is SGHRS and CDR2 YFSETQ.

A few counts support this clonotype. J is TRBJ1-1 and V is TRBV6-6; no definite D call. Trimming cost V 7 bases and J 1 base, with 4 bases left between them. CDR1 and CDR2 (germline): MNHNY, SVGAGI (reference sequence). CDR3 length: 11 amino acids. CDR3 residues: CASTRNTEAFF. In nucleotides, the CDR3 is TGTGCCAGCACGAGGAACACTGAAGCTTTCTTT.

This clonotype was detected only a few times. The chain employs TRBV7-3 and TRBJ1-1; D perhaps matches TRBD1 (6 bases). Germline V gene sequence: CDR1 SGHTA, CDR2 FQGTGA. V gave up 5 bases and J gave up 6 bases, with 13 bases separating them. The CDR3 spans 13 residues. For the CDR3, the DNA is TGTGCCAGCAGCCCCGGTACAGGGTCTGAAGCTTTCTTT. It codes for CASSPGTGSEAFF.

The chain recombines TRBV5-1 with TRBJ1-2; 10 bases agree with TRBD1. The germline V gene has CDR1 SGHRS and CDR2 YFSETQ. V trimming: 5 bases; J trimming: 5 bases; junction bases outside the gene matches: 12. The CDR3 length is 16 residues. The CDR3 sequence is CASSLQTGGLRYGYTF. The CDR3 DNA reads as TGCGCCAGCAGTTTGCAGACAGGGGGCCTCCGGTATGGCTACACCTTC.

At least ten counts were recorded for this clonotype. This rearrangement joins TRBV7-3 to TRBJ2-3; 12 bases fit TRBD1. This CDR3 has 16 residues. The J segment lost 4 bases and the V segment lost 5 bases, leaving 7 bases of the junction unmatched. In germline, CDR1 is SGHTA, CDR2 FQGTGA. The CDR3 region has the DNA TGTGCCAGCAGCCCACTGGGACAGGGGGCCCCAGATACGCAGTATTTT. It specifies CASSPLGQGAPDTQYF.

This clonotype was picked up a small number of times. J is TRBJ1-2 and V is TRBV4-2; no clear D. V dropped 4 bases and J dropped 4 bases, with 19 bases sitting between them. The CDR3 consists of 16 residues. Per the germline V gene, CDR1 is LGHNA and CDR2 is YNFKEQ. This CDR3 is CASSPTGGKDGYGYTF. In nucleotides, the CDR3 is TGTGCCAGCAGCCCCACGGGTGGCAAGGATGGCTATGGCTACACCTTC.

The rearrangement joins TRBV11-3 to TRBJ2-4; 8 positions agree with TRBD1. V lost 2 bases to trimming and J lost 6 bases; unmatched junction nucleotides: 0. The germline gives CDR1 SGHNT, CDR2 YENEEA. The CDR3 has 13 residues. The CDR3 spells CASSLQGANIQYF. CDR3 sequence (DNA): TGTGCCAGCAGCTTACAGGGGGCAAACATTCAGTACTTC.

The chain carries TRBV5-6 and TRBJ2-4, with D maybe TRBD1 (6 bases). The germline V and J ends were trimmed by 8 bases and 7 bases, with 19 bases remaining between them. The CDR3 sequence is 14 residues long. Germline values: CDR1 SGHDT, CDR2 YYEEEE. The CDR3 sequence: CASTYRDIRNIQYF. In nucleotides, the CDR3 is TGTGCCAGTACCTACCGGGACATAAGGAACATTCAGTACTTC.

Only a few counts were recorded for this clonotype. This chain connects TRBV7-8 to TRBJ1-1; 8 nucleotides line up with TRBD1. V was pared by 2 bases and J by 4 bases, with 12 bases of the junction left unmatched. Germline loops: CDR1 SGHVS, CDR2 FQNEAQ. CDR3 length: 17 amino acids. The chain's CDR3 is CASSLIPGGAQGTEAFF. CDR3 in DNA: TGTGCCAGCAGCTTAATCCCAGGGGGCGCCCAGGGCACTGAAGCTTTCTTT. Variable domain in full (rest from reference TRBV7-8 and TRBJ1-1): GAGVSQSPRYKVAKRGQDVALRCDPISGHVSLFWYQQALGQGPEFLTYFQNEAQLDKSGLPSDRFFAERPEGSVSTLKIQRTQQEDSAVYLCASSLIPGGAQGTEAFFGQGTRLTVV.

This clonotype occurred a few times. V and J are TRBV5-1 and TRBJ2-3, with D unresolved. The CDR3 has 15 amino acids. V was trimmed by 7 bases and J by 0 bases, leaving 15 bases between them. CDR1 and CDR2 (germline): SGHRS, YFSETQ. This CDR3 is CASHVGRTSTDTQYF. The CDR3 DNA reads as TGCGCCAGCCACGTGGGCAGGACGAGCACAGATACGCAGTATTTT.

The CDR3 here is CASSYSPRTDTQYF. As DNA, the CDR3 is TGTGCCAGCAGTTACTCGCCCCGCACAGATACGCAGTATTTT. V usage is TRBV6-6 and J usage is TRBJ2-3; no definite D call. CDR3 length: 14 amino acids. Looked up from germline, CDR1 is MNHNY and CDR2 is SVGAGI (reference sequence). V lost 0 bases, J lost 1 base, and 5 bases lay in between.

This clonotype was seen more than once but under ten times. V is TRBV5-1 and J is TRBJ1-2, with TRBD1 identical over 8 bases. V lost 4 bases to trimming and J lost 6 bases; unmatched junction nucleotides: 2. Per the germline V gene, CDR1 is SGHRS and CDR2 is YFSETQ. The CDR3 runs to 12 residues. The DNA of the CDR3 is TGCGCCAGCAGCGTGACAGGGGATGGCTACACCTTC. This codes for CASSVTGDGYTF.

This clonotype was seen ten or more times. The chain employs TRBV7-2 and TRBJ2-1; D might be TRBD2 (6 bases). Trimming left V 1 base short and J 8 bases short, with 9 bases between. The CDR3 extends over 13 amino acids. The germline CDR1 and CDR2 sequences are SGHTA and FQGNSA. CDR3 bases: TGTGCCAGCAGCTTAGGTTGGGGGGATGAGCAGTTCTTC. Translating gives CASSLGWGDEQFF. The entire variable domain, with the rest obtained from reference TRBV7-2 and TRBJ2-1, is as follows: GAGVSQSPSNKVTEKGKDVELRCDPISGHTALYWYRQSLGQGLEFLIYFQGNSAPDKSGLPSDRFSAERTGGSVSTLTIQRTQQEDSAVYLCASSLGWGDEQFFGPGTRLTVL.

This chain joins TRBV12-3 or TRBV12-4 and TRBJ2-5; the match to TRBD2 covers 7 bases. The CDR3 sequence is 14 residues long. The junction had 13 bases not matched to a gene; V was cut back by 8 bases and J by 7 bases. CDR3 coding DNA: TGTGCCAGCTCTACCCCGTGGGCTAGCGGGACCCAGTACTTC. It translates to CASSTPWASGTQYF.

This clonotype was seen a few times. V usage is TRBV7-2 and J usage is TRBJ2-5; no firm D call. CDR1 is SGHTA, CDR2 FQGNSA, per germline. Between the trimmed V and J ends, which lost 3 bases and 1 base, there was a span of 12 bases. The CDR3 runs to 15 residues. CDR3 residues: CASSFAPASQETQYF. The DNA of the CDR3 is TGTGCCAGCAGCTTCGCCCCGGCCTCCCAAGAGACCCAGTACTTC.

This clonotype was detected a few times. The rearrangement links TRBV6-5 to TRBJ2-5; D is unclear. Trimming left V 4 bases short and J 10 bases short, with 16 bases between. Germline CDR1 MNHEY, CDR2 SVGAGI. This CDR3 is 13 amino acids long. This CDR3 reads CASSSRPVDNQYF. CDR3 sequence (DNA): TGTGCCAGCAGTTCCCGCCCCGTTGATAACCAGTACTTC.

This clonotype has only a few counts. This chain links TRBV5-1 with TRBJ2-3; unclear D gene. CDR3 length equals 12 residues. The germline V and J ends were trimmed by 4 bases and 6 bases, with 9 bases remaining between them. Germline assignment: CDR1 SGHRS and CDR2 YFSETQ. The CDR3 reads CASSTQRDTQYF. The CDR3 nucleotides are TGCGCCAGCAGCACTCAGAGGGATACGCAGTATTTT.

This clonotype came up a few times. The chain combines TRBV4-3 with TRBJ2-7; 8 bases fit TRBD1. V gave up 1 base and J gave up 5 bases; unmatched junction bases: 7. The CDR3 consists of 15 residues. The V gene's germline CDR1 is LGHNA and CDR2 YSLEER. CDR3 loop: CASSQGWDRTNEQYF. CDR3 bases: TGCGCCAGCAGCCAAGGGTGGGACAGGACCAACGAGCAGTACTTC.